These 30 T cell receptor beta chains were all obtained from the same sample, sequenced in a study of cytomegalovirus exposure and HLA in healthy donors. This PCR relied on a set of 60 Vbeta primers and 13 Jbeta primers. Sequenced by immunoSEQ multiplex PCR; TCRdb stores in-frame clones only, minus some. The repertoire holds 200,000 to 300,000 clones, with about 83% as singletons. Sequenced material: PBMCs. The origin of the receptors is a woman between 35 and 50 years old in good health and CMV-seropositive.

J is TRBJ2-5 and V is TRBV7-2; 9 bases are shared with TRBD2. Germline lookup yields CDR1 SGHTA and CDR2 FQGNSA. The CDR3 consists of 18 residues. V gave up 4 bases and J gave up 2 bases; unmatched junction bases: 14. The CDR3 loop is CASSSGTSYLGDQETQYF. As DNA, the CDR3 is TGTGCCAGCAGCTCCGGGACTAGCTACCTTGGAGATCAAGAGACCCAGTACTTC.

This rearrangement joins TRBV27 to TRBJ1-4; TRBD1 agrees at 7 bases. The CDR3 runs to 15 residues. J gave up 4 bases and V 4 bases, and 6 bases lay outside the gene matches. The germline gives CDR1 MNHEY, CDR2 SMNVEV (reference sequence). CDR3 residues: CASSSDRVVNEKLFF. The CDR3 DNA reads TGTGCCAGCAGTTCCGACAGGGTTGTTAATGAAAAACTGTTTTTT.

The chain is built from TRBV6-5 and TRBJ2-1, with 8 bases lining up with TRBD1. Germline V gene lookup returns CDR1 MNHEY and CDR2 SVGAGI. J gave up 6 bases and V 8 bases, and 6 bases lay outside the gene matches. The CDR3 has 13 residues. CDR3 bases: TGTGCCAGCGCGGGACAGGCTCCCAATGAGCAGTTCTTC. Protein product: CASAGQAPNEQFF.

This chain connects TRBV5-6 to TRBJ1-5; 8 bases line up with TRBD1. Unmatched junction bases numbered 15, after V lost 4 bases and J lost 6 bases. The length of the CDR3 is 17 residues. The germline V gene has CDR1 SGHDT and CDR2 YYEEEE. For the CDR3, the DNA is TGTGCCAGCAGCATGGGCAGGGGGCGCATTAGGGTTCAGCCCCAGCATTTT. Its protein is CASSMGRGRIRVQPQHF.

The chain recombines TRBV28 with TRBJ2-3; 10 nucleotides line up with TRBD1. CDR1 and CDR2 from the germline V gene are MDHEN and SYDVKM. The length of the CDR3 is 15 residues. V lost 5 bases, J lost 5 bases, and 7 bases stayed unmatched. For the CDR3, the DNA is TGTGCCAGCAGTCCGGGACAGGGGTTGGTAGATACGCAGTATTTT. As protein: CASSPGQGLVDTQYF.

This clone appeared a few times. Other DNA sequences in the same sample also yield this CDR3. V is TRBV12-5 and J is TRBJ2-1; 13 bases fit TRBD2. The CDR3 runs 15 residues. Germline V lookup: CDR1 LGHNT, CDR2 FRNRAP. V shed 1 base and J 6 bases; nucleotides not matched to a gene: 0. The CDR3: CASGLGTSGSNEQFF. The CDR3 coding sequence is TGTGCTAGTGGTTTGGGGACTAGCGGGAGCAATGAGCAGTTCTTC.

The V and J genes are TRBV7-2 and TRBJ2-7; 10 bases align to TRBD2. The CDR3 has 15 amino acids. The germline V gene encodes CDR1 SGHTA and CDR2 FQGNSA. With V trimmed by 8 bases and J by 4 bases, 11 bases remained unmatched. The CDR3 DNA reads as TGTGCCAGCGGCGAAGCGGGAGGGCCGAAGTACGAGCAGTACTTC. Translated, it gives CASGEAGGPKYEQYF.

The gene calls are TRBV30 and TRBJ2-2, with D hard to call. The CDR3 has 15 amino acids. From germline, CDR1 is GTSNPN and CDR2 SVGIG (reference sequence). V lost 4 bases, J lost 5 bases, and 17 bases lay in between. CDR3 nucleotide sequence: TGTGCCTGGATGGATATTACAGTTTTTACCGGGGAGCTGTTTTTT. Translating gives CAWMDITVFTGELFF. The full variable domain, its missing parts supplied by reference TRBV30 and TRBJ2-2, is SQTIHQWPATLVQPVGSPLSLECTVEGTSNPNLYWYRQAAGRGLQLLFYSVGIGQISSEVPQNLSASRPQDRQFILSSKKLLLSDSGFYLCAWMDITVFTGELFFGEGSRLTVL.

This chain links TRBV7-3 with TRBJ2-7; 11 positions match TRBD1. J lost 7 bases, V lost 0 bases, and 5 bases had no gene match. Germline V gene sequence: CDR1 SGHTA, CDR2 FQGTGA. The CDR3 runs 15 residues. The CDR3 is CASSLTGQGAREQYF. The DNA for the CDR3 is TGTGCCAGCAGCTTAACAGGACAGGGGGCGAGGGAGCAGTACTTC.

The chain recombines TRBV4-1 with TRBJ1-6, with D possibly being TRBD1 (5 bases). V lost 4 bases to trimming and J lost 4 bases, with 14 bases between them. Germline CDR1 and CDR2: MGHRA and YSYEKL. The length of the CDR3 is 16 residues. CDR3 in amino acids: CASSPDVAGYNSPLHF. CDR3 nucleotides: TGCGCCAGCAGCCCCGACGTCGCAGGGTATAATTCACCCCTCCACTTT.

The V gene is TRBV27, the J gene TRBJ1-2, with 7 nucleotides matching TRBD1. J lost 8 bases, V lost 5 bases, and 14 bases had no gene match. Germline V CDR1 and CDR2: MNHEY, SMNVEV (reference sequence). CDR3 size: 15 residues. CDR3 in amino acids: CASSPSTGFGWGYTF. The CDR3, as DNA: TGTGCCAGCAGTCCCTCGACAGGGTTTGGGTGGGGCTACACCTTC.

The CDR3 loop reads CSVRTSGGPYEQYF. Written as DNA, the CDR3 is TGCAGCGTTCGGACTAGCGGAGGCCCCTACGAGCAGTACTTC. V and J are TRBV29-1 and TRBJ2-7; TRBD2 aligns across 10 bases. The CDR3 runs to 14 residues. Germline lookup yields CDR1 SQVTM and CDR2 ANQGSEA. V lost 5 bases to trimming and J lost 2 bases; unmatched junction nucleotides: 6.

The chain recombines TRBV18 with TRBJ2-5; 7 nucleotides match TRBD2. Germline CDR1 and CDR2: KGHSH and LQKENI. The length of the CDR3 is 16 residues. Trimming at V came to 6 bases and at J to 2 bases, leaving 12 bases not matched to a gene. CDR3 in DNA: TGTGCCAGCTCCCAGACCCCGGGGGGTACACAAGAGACCCAGTACTTC. The encoded protein is CASSQTPGGTQETQYF. The full variable domain, its missing parts supplied by reference TRBV18 and TRBJ2-5, is NAGVMQNPRHLVRRRGQEARLRCSPMKGHSHVYWYRQLPEEGLKFMVYLQKENIIDESGMPKERFSAEFPKEGPSILRIQQVVRGDSAAYFCASSQTPGGTQETQYFGPGTRLLVL.

The rearrangement joins TRBV19 to TRBJ2-7, with D unresolved. Trimming removed 4 bases from V and 0 bases from J, with 7 bases in between. The CDR3 extends over 13 amino acids. Per germline, CDR1 LNHDA and CDR2 SQIVND (reference sequence). The CDR3, as DNA: TGTGCCAGTAGTAGATTGAGCTCCTACGAGCAGTACTTC. Its translation is CASSRLSSYEQYF. The full variable domain, in which reference TRBV19 and TRBJ2-7 provide the parts outside the CDR3, is DGGITQSPKYLFRKEGQNVTLSCEQNLNHDAMYWYRQDPGQGLRLIYYSQIVNDFQKGDIAEGYSVSREKKESFPLTVTSAQKNPTAFYLCASSRLSSYEQYFGPGTRLTVT.

The chain combines TRBV6-6 with TRBJ2-5; weak D call: TRBD1 (6 bases). The CDR3 is 14 residues long. Between the trimmed V and J ends, which lost 0 bases and 5 bases, there was a span of 10 bases. Germline V gene lookup returns CDR1 MNHNY and CDR2 SVGAGI (reference sequence). This CDR3 is CASSYSGGGETQYF. In nucleotides, the CDR3 is TGTGCCAGCAGTTACTCAGGGGGTGGGGAGACCCAGTACTTC.

V gene TRBV7-9 combines with J gene TRBJ1-5; maybe TRBD1 (5 bases). Germline V gene lookup returns CDR1 SEHNR and CDR2 FQNEAQ (reference sequence). The CDR3 is made up of 15 amino acids. Trimming left V 5 bases short and J 5 bases short, with 16 bases between. The CDR3 DNA follows: TGTGCCAGCAGCACGGGGGTGCTAAAGGATCAGCCCCAGCATTTT. Protein sequence: CASSTGVLKDQPQHF.

The chain links TRBV5-6 to TRBJ1-5, with 8 bases lining up with TRBD1. Germline values: CDR1 SGHDT, CDR2 YYEEEE. Trimming removed 2 bases from V and 4 bases from J; junction bases left unmatched: 11. There are 17 residues in the CDR3. The chain's CDR3 is CASSLRKTGAWNQPQHF. The CDR3 nucleotides read TGTGCCAGCAGCTTACGTAAGACAGGGGCATGGAATCAGCCCCAGCATTTT.

There are a few counts of this clone. This chain links TRBV28 with TRBJ2-7; TRBD1 matches at 9 bases. Germline CDR1 is MDHEN and CDR2 is SYDVKM. Unmatched junction bases numbered 7, after V lost 3 bases and J lost 7 bases. CDR3 size: 14 residues. The CDR3 region is CASSFGDRVGEQYF. DNA of the CDR3: TGTGCCAGCAGTTTCGGGGACAGGGTTGGGGAGCAGTACTTC.

The rearrangement uses TRBV19 and TRBJ2-3; D not certain. Looked up from germline, CDR1 is LNHDA and CDR2 is SQIVND (reference sequence). Trimming removed 4 bases at V and 0 bases at J, with 14 bases between. The CDR3 has 16 amino acids. The CDR3 DNA reads TGTGCCAGTAGTAGGGCCCCCGCTGGTAGCACAGATACGCAGTATTTT. Translating it yields CASSRAPAGSTDTQYF.

The rearrangement joins TRBV7-2 to TRBJ2-4; a possible D gene is TRBD2 (5 bases). Trimming took off 1 base at V and 8 bases at J, with 6 bases between the two ends. Germline CDR1 reads SGHTA; CDR2 reads FQGNSA. There are 12 residues in the CDR3. The CDR3 DNA reads TGTGCCAGCAGCTTAGGGGGAGACATTCAGTACTTC. Its translation is CASSLGGDIQYF.

The rearrangement uses TRBV5-1 and TRBJ2-6, with TRBD1 identical over 7 bases. Per the germline V gene, CDR1 is SGHRS and CDR2 is YFSETQ. The CDR3 totals 15 residues. J gave up 0 bases and V 4 bases, and 1 base lay outside the gene matches. This chain's CDR3 is CASSRGPSGANVLTF. Here the CDR3 DNA reads TGCGCCAGCAGCAGGGGGCCCTCTGGGGCCAACGTCCTGACTTTC.

The table lists this clone with a count of one. The genes are TRBV19 and TRBJ1-3, with D maybe TRBD1 (5 bases). Germline CDR1 and CDR2: LNHDA and SQIVND (reference sequence). V was trimmed by 8 bases and J by 0 bases, leaving 14 bases between them. The CDR3 is 15 residues long. The CDR3 reads CASLTDGGSGNTIYF. CDR3 nucleotide sequence: TGTGCCAGTCTGACCGACGGGGGCTCTGGAAACACCATATATTTT.

The chain employs TRBV30 and TRBJ2-1; 7 bases map to TRBD2. There are 15 residues in the CDR3. V gave up 0 bases and J gave up 6 bases; unmatched junction bases: 8. In germline, CDR1 is GTSNPN, CDR2 SVGIG (reference sequence). This CDR3 reads CAWSVGLAESNEQFF. CDR3 bases: TGTGCCTGGAGTGTCGGGCTAGCGGAGAGCAATGAGCAGTTCTTC.

V usage is TRBV7-2 and J usage is TRBJ2-1; TRBD2 is a possible D gene (5 bases). Trimming cost V 0 bases and J 6 bases, with 9 bases left between them. Per the germline V gene, CDR1 is SGHTA and CDR2 is FQGNSA. This CDR3 region has 14 residues. CDR3 nucleotide sequence: TGTGCCAGCAGCTTAGCGGGAGCCTCCAATGAGCAGTTCTTC. It encodes CASSLAGASNEQFF.

This chain uses TRBV12-5 with TRBJ2-7; D gene uncertain. Germline V gene lookup returns CDR1 LGHNT and CDR2 FRNRAP. V was clipped by 6 bases and J by 2 bases, with 8 bases between them. The CDR3 sequence is 12 residues long. CDR3 region: CASGRLPYEQYF. In nucleotides, the CDR3 is TGTGCTAGTGGCCGTCTCCCCTACGAGCAGTACTTC.

The V gene is TRBV2, the J gene TRBJ2-1; 10 positions agree with TRBD2. The CDR3 totals 13 residues. Germline V gene data show CDR1 as SNHLY and CDR2 as FYNNEI. V shed 7 bases, J shed 6 bases, and the junction held 3 bases outside the gene matches. Here the CDR3 DNA reads TGTGCCAGCACCGGACTAGCGGTCAATGAGCAGTTCTTC. Its translation: CASTGLAVNEQFF.

This chain connects TRBV28 to TRBJ2-7, with 11 bases aligning to TRBD2. The CDR3 runs 16 residues. Germline CDR1 MDHEN, CDR2 SYDVKM. Unmatched junction bases numbered 13, after V lost 5 bases and J lost 7 bases. The CDR3 DNA reads TGTGCCAGCAGTCCCTTGGGTAGCGGGAGGGCCAGGGAGCAGTACTTC. It is translated as CASSPLGSGRAREQYF.

The chain employs TRBV15 and TRBJ2-5; maybe TRBD2 (6 bases). This CDR3 comprises 14 residues. Trimming left V 6 bases short and J 2 bases short, with 13 bases between. The germline gives CDR1 LNHNV, CDR2 YYDKDF (reference sequence). CDR3 bases: TGTGCCACCAGGGGCCGGGACTTACAAGAGACCCAGTACTTC. It codes for CATRGRDLQETQYF.

The chain links TRBV5-1 to TRBJ2-3; TRBD2 aligns across 9 bases. Germline loops: CDR1 SGHRS, CDR2 YFSETQ. The V and J ends lost 0 bases and 4 bases, in that order; junction bases with no gene match: 12. The CDR3 has 18 residues. CDR3 bases: TGCGCCAGCAGCTTGGGCTCAACCCTAGCGGGAAGGTCAGATACGCAGTATTTT. This translates into CASSLGSTLAGRSDTQYF.

The genes are TRBV2 and TRBJ2-7, with D maybe TRBD2 (5 bases). V gave up 2 bases and J gave up 6 bases, with 11 bases separating them. The germline gives CDR1 SNHLY, CDR2 FYNNEI. The length of the CDR3 is 13 residues. The CDR3: CASSELALFEQYF. The CDR3 region has the DNA TGTGCCAGCAGTGAACTAGCCCTCTTCGAGCAGTACTTC.